This T cell receptor (beta chain) derives from a study of shared clonotypes between healthy human individuals. Findings and limits, study-wide: Larger estimated richness was generally seen in naive subsets than in memory subsets. It was only blood that was sampled, and tissue repertoires likely differ. Naive CD4 clonotype sharing across a few donors was about 5%.

Researchers partitioned CD4+ cells into CD45RA+ naive and CD45RA-negative memory subsets. V was shortened by 0 bases and J by 3 bases, with 13 bases between the two germline ends. Germline CDR1 is SGDLS and CDR2 is YYNGEE. The CDR3 is made up of 16 amino acids. This clone was detected only a few times. Its antigen remains unknown. Using immunoSEQ multiplex PCR, the repertoire was profiled, and TCRdb retains in-frame clones only, with some absent. The sample has about 2.4 million clones, roughly 93% seen once. The clonotype was recovered from a man between 18 and 29 years old in good health. Some clones in this sample may be carry-over from other donors' samples. The sample comprised naive CD4+ T cells from PBMCs. The subset is: CD45RA+ positively selected. The chain joins TRBV9 to TRBJ2-1, with TRBD2 as a possible D gene (7 bases). The DNA for the CDR3 is TGTGCCAGCAGCGTAGGGGGGCTAGCGGACTACAATGAGCAGTTCTTC. Its protein product is CASSVGGLADYNEQFF.